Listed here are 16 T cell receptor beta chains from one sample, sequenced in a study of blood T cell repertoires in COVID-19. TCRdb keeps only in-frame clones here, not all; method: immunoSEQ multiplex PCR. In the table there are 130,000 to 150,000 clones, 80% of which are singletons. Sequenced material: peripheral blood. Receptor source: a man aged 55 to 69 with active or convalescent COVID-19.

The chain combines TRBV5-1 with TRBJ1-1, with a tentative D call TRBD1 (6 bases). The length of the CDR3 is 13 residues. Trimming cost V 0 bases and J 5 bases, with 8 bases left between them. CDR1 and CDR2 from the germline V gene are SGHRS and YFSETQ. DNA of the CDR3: TGCGCCAGCAGCTTGGCAGGGGAGACTGAAGCTTTCTTT. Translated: CASSLAGETEAFF.

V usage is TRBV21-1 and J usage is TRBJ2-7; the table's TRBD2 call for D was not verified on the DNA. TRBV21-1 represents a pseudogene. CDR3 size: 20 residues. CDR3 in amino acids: CASSKVRRTSGYSWGDEQYF. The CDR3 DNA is TGTGCCAGCAGCAAAGTAAGGAGGACTAGCGGATACTCATGGGGAGACGAGCAGTACTTC.

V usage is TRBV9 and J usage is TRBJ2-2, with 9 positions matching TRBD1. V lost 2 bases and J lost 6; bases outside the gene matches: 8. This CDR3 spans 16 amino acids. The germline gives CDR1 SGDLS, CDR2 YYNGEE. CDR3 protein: CASSVGQGGLSGELFF. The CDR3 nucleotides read TGTGCCAGCAGCGTGGGACAGGGTGGTCTGTCCGGGGAGCTGTTTTTT.

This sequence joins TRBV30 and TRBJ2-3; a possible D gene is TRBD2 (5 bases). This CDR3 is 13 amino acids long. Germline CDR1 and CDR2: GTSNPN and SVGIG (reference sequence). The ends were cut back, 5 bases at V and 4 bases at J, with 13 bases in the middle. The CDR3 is CAWGDNGADTQYF. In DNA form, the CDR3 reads TGTGCCTGGGGGGATAACGGGGCAGATACGCAGTATTTT.

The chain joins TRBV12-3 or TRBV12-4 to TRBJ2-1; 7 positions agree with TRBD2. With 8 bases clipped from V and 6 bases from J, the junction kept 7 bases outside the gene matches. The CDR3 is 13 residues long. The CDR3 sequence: CASVGGSGNEQFF. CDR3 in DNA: TGTGCCAGCGTGGGGGGGAGCGGCAATGAGCAGTTCTTC.

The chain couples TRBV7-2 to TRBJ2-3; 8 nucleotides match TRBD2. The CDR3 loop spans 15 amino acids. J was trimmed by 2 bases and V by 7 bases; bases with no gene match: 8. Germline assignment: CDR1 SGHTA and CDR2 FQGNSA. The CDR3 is CASTRSGRVTDTQYF. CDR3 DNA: TGTGCCAGCACCCGGAGCGGGAGAGTCACAGATACGCAGTATTTT.

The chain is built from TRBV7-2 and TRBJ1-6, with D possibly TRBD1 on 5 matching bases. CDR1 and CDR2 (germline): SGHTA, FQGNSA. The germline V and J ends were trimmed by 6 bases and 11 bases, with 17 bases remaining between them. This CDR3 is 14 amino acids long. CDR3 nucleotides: TGTGCCAGCAGTCTCAGCCCCCAGGGAACACCCCTCCACTTT. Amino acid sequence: CASSLSPQGTPLHF.

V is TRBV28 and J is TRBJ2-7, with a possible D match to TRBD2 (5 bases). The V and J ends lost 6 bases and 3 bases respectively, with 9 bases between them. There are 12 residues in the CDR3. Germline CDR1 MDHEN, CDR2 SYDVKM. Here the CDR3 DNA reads TGTGCCAGCAGCCTAGCCGTCTACGAGCAGTACTTC. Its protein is CASSLAVYEQYF.

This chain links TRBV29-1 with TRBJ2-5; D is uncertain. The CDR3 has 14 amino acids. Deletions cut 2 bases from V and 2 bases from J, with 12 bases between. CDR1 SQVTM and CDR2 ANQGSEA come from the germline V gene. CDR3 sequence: CSVESGRRQETQYF. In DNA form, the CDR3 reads TGCAGCGTTGAAAGTGGTCGGAGACAAGAGACCCAGTACTTC.

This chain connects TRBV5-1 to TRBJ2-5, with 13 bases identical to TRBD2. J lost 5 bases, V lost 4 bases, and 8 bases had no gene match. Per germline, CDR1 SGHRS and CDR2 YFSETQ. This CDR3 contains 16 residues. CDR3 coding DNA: TGCGCCAGCAGCCCACGGACTAGCGGGGGCGGGGAGACCCAGTACTTC. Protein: CASSPRTSGGGETQYF.

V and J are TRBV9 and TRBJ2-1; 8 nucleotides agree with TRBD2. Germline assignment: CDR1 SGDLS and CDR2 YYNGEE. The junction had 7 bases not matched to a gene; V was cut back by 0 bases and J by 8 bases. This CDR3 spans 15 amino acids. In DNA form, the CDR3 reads TGTGCCAGCAGCGTAGAAGGAGCGGGAGCTCATGAGCAGTTCTTC. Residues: CASSVEGAGAHEQFF.

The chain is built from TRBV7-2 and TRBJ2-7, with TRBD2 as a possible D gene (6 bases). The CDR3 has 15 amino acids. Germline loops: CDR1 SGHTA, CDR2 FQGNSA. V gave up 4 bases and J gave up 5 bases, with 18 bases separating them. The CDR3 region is CASSSQRGLAHEQYF. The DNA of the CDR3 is TGTGCCAGCAGCTCCCAAAGGGGACTCGCCCACGAGCAGTACTTC.

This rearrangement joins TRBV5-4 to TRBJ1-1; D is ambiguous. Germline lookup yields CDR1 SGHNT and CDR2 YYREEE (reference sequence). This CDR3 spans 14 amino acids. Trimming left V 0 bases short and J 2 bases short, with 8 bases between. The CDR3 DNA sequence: TGTGCCAGCAGCTTGGAGGGAGTAAACACTGAAGCTTTCTTT. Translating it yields CASSLEGVNTEAFF.

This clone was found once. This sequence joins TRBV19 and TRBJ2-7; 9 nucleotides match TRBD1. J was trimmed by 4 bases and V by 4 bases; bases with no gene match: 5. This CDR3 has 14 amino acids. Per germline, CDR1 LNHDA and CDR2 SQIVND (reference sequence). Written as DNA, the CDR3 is TGTGCCAGTAGTACCGGGACAGGGATATACGAGCAGTACTTC. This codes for CASSTGTGIYEQYF.

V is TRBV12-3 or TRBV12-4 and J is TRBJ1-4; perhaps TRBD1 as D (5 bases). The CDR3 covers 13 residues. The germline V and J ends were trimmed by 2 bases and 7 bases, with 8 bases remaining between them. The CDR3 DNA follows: TGTGCCAGCAGTTTAAGGGGTTTTGAAAAACTGTTTTTT. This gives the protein CASSLRGFEKLFF.

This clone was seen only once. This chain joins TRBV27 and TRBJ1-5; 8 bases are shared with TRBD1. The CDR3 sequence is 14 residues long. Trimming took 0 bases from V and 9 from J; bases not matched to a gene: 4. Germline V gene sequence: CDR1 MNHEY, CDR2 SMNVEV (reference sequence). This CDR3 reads CASSLSTGVPPQHF. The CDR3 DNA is TGTGCCAGCAGTTTATCGACAGGGGTGCCGCCCCAGCATTTT.